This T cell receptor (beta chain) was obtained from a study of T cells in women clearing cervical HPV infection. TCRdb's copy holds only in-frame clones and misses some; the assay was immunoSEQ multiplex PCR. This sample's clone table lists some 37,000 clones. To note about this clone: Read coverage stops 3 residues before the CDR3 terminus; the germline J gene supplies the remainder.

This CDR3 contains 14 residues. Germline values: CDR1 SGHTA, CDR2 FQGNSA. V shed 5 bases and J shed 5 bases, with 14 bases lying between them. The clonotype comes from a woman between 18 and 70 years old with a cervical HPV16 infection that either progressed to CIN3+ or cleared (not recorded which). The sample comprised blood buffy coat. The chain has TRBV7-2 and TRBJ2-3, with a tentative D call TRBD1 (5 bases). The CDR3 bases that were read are TGTGCCAGCAGCCCGGACCAGGGTAGAGATACG. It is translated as CASSPDQGRDT. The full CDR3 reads CASSPDQGRDTQYF.